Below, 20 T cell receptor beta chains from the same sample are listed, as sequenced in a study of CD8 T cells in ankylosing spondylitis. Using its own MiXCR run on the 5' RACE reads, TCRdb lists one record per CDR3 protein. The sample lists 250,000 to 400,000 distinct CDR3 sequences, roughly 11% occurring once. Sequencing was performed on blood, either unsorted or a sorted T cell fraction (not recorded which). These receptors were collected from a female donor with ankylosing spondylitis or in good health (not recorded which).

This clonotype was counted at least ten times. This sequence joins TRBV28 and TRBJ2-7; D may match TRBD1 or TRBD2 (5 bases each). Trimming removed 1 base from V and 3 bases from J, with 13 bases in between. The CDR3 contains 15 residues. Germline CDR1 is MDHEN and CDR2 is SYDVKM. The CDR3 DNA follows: TGTGCCAGCAGTTTATCTGGGACCCAAATCTACGAGCAGTACTTC. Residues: CASSLSGTQIYEQYF.

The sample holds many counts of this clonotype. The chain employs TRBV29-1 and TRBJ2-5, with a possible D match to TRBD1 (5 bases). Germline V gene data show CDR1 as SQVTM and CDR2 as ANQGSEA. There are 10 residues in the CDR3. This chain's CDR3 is CGAAEKTQYF. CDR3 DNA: TGCGGGGCGGCGGAGAAGACCCAGTACTTC.

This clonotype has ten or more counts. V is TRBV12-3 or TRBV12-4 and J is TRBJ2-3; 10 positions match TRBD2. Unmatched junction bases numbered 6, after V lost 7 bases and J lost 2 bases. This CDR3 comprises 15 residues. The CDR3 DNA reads TGTGCCAGCACAGCCCTAGCGGGAGCCACAGATACGCAGTATTTT. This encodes CASTALAGATDTQYF.

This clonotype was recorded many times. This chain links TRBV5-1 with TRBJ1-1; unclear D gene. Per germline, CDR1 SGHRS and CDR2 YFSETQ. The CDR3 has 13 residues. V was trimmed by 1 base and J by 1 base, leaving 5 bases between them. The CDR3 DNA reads TGCGCCAGCAGCTTGCCGACGAACACTGAAGCTTTCTTT. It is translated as CASSLPTNTEAFF.

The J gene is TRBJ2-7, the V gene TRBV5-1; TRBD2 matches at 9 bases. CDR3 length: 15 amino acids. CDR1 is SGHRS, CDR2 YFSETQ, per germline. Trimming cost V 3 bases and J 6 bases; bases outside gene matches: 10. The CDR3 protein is CASSSPGTSSSEQYF. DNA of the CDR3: TGCGCCAGCAGCTCACCGGGGACTAGCTCATCCGAGCAGTACTTC.

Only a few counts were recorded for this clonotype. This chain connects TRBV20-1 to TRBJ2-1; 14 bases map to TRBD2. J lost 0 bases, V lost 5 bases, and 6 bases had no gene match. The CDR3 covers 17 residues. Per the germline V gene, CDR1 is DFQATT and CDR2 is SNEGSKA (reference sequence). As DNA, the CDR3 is TGCAGTGCTCCCGGGACTAGCGGGAGTAGCTCCTACAATGAGCAGTTCTTC. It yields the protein CSAPGTSGSSSYNEQFF.

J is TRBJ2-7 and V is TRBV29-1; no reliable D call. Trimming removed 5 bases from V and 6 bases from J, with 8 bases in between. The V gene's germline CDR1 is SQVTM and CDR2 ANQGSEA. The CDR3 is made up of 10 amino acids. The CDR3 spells CSVFVGEQYF. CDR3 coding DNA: TGCAGCGTTTTCGTGGGCGAGCAGTACTTC.

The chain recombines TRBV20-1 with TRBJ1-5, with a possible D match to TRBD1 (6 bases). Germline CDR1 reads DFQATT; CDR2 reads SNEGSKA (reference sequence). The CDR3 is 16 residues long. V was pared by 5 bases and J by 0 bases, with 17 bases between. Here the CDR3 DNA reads TGCAGTGCTTCAACCGGGACAACTAATAGCAATCAGCCCCAGCATTTT. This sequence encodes CSASTGTTNSNQPQHF.

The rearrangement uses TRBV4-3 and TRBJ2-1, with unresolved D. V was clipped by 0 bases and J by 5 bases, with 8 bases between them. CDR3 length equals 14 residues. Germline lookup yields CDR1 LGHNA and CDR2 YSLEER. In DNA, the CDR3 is TGCGCCAGCAGCCAAGATAGAATAAACAATGAGCAGTTCTTC. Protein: CASSQDRINNEQFF.

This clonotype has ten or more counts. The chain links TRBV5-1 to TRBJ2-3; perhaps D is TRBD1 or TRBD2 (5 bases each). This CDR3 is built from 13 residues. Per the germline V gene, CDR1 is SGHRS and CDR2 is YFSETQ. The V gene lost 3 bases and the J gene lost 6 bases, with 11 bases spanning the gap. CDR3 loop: CASSYQGEDTQYF. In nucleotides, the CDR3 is TGCGCCAGCAGCTACCAAGGGGAGGATACGCAGTATTTT.

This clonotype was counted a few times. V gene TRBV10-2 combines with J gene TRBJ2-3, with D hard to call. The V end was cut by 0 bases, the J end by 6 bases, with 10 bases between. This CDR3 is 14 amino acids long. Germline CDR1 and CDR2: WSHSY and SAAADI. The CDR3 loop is CASSESGVGDTQYF. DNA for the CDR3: TGCGCCAGCAGTGAGTCTGGAGTCGGTGATACGCAGTATTTT.

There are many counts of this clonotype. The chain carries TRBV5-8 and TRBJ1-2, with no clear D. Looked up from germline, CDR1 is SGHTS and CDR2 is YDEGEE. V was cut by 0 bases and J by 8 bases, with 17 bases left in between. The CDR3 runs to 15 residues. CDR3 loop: CASSLDTWRGLGYTF. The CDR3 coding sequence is TGTGCCAGCAGCTTGGATACCTGGCGAGGGCTGGGCTACACCTTC.

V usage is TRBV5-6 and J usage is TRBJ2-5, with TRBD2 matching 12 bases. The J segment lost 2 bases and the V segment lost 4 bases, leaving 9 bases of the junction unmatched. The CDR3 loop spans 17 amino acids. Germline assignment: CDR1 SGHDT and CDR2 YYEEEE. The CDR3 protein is CASSPGLAGYMQETQYF. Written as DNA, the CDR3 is TGTGCCAGCAGCCCCGGACTAGCGGGGTACATGCAAGAGACCCAGTACTTC. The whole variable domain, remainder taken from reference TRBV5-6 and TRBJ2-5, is DAGVTQSPTHLIKTRGQQVTLRCSPKSGHDTVSWYQQALGQGPQFIFQYYEEEERQRGNFPDRFSGHQFPNYSSELNVNALLLGDSALYLCASSPGLAGYMQETQYFGPGTRLLVL.

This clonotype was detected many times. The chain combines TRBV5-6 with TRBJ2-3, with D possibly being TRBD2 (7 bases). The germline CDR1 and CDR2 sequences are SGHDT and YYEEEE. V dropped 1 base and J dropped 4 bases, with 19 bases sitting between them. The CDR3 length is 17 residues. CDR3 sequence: CASSLWGGGRSADTQYF. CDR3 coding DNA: TGTGCCAGCAGCTTGTGGGGAGGGGGGCGCAGCGCAGATACGCAGTATTTT.

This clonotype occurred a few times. The CDR3 sequence is CASGDRRTDTQYF. The DNA for the CDR3 is TGCGCCAGCGGCGACAGGCGGACAGATACGCAGTATTTT. The rearrangement links TRBV5-1 to TRBJ2-3; possible D gene TRBD1, 6 bases. The ends were cut back, 7 bases at V and 3 bases at J, with 12 bases in the middle. The CDR3 is made up of 13 amino acids. Germline CDR1 reads SGHRS; CDR2 reads YFSETQ.

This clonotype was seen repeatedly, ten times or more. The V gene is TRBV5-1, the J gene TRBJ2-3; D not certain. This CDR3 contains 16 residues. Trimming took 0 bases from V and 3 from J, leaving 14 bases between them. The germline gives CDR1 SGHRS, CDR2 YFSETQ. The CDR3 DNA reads TGCGCCAGCAGCTTGGCCGGGCAGGTAACGACAGATACGCAGTATTTT. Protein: CASSLAGQVTTDTQYF.

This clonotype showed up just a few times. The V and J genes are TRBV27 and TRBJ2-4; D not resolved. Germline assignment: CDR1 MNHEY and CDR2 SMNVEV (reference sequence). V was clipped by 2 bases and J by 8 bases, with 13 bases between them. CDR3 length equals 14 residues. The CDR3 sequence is CASSLGGAVDIQYF. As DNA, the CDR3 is TGTGCCAGCAGTTTAGGTGGAGCCGTGGACATTCAGTACTTC.

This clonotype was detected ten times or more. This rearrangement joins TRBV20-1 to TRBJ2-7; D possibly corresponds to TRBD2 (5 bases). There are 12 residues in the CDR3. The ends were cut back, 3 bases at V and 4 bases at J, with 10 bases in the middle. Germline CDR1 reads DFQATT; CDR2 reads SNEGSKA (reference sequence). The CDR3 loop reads CSARRTEYEQYF. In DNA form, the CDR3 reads TGCAGTGCTAGGAGGACTGAGTACGAGCAGTACTTC.

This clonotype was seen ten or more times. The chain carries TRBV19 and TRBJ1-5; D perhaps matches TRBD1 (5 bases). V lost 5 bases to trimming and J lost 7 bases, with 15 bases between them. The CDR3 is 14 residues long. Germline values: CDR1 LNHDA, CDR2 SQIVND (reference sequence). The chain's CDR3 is CASSLSGGAQPQHF. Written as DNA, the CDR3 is TGTGCCAGTAGTCTTTCAGGCGGGGCCCAGCCCCAGCATTTT. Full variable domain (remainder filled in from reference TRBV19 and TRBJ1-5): DGGITQSPKYLFRKEGQNVTLSCEQNLNHDAMYWYRQDPGQGLRLIYYSQIVNDFQKGDIAEGYSVSREKKESFPLTVTSAQKNPTAFYLCASSLSGGAQPQHFGDGTRLSIL.

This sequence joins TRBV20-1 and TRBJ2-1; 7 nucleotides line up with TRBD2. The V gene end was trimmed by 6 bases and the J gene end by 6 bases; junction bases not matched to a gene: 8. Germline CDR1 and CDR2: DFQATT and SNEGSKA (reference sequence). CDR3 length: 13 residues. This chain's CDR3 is CSATRGRANEQFF. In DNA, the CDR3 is TGCAGTGCCACCAGAGGGAGGGCCAATGAGCAGTTCTTC.